The TCR beta chain under discussion was sequenced for a study of T cell responses to AZD1222 COVID-19 vaccine. The method was immunoSEQ multiplex PCR; TCRdb's version includes in-frame clones alone and lacks a portion of them. The sample shows fewer than 150,000 clones, nearly 90% of them seen only once. Findings and limits, study-wide: Without day 14 samples, only post-peak T cell repertoires were studied.

Trimming stripped 2 bases from V and 8 bases from J, with 12 bases between. CDR3 length equals 13 residues. Per the germline V gene, CDR1 is MNHNS and CDR2 is SASEGT. Details on this clone: Its target is unknown.

The receptor's source is an adult who received the AZD1222 COVID-19 vaccine. This material consisted of peripheral blood, taken 28 days after the second AZD1222 dose. The chain recombines TRBV6-1 with TRBJ1-1, with a possible D match to TRBD1 (5 bases). The CDR3 DNA reads as TGTGCCAGCAGTGAATGGGGACTACGGGAAGCTTTCTTT. Amino acid sequence: CASSEWGLREAFF.